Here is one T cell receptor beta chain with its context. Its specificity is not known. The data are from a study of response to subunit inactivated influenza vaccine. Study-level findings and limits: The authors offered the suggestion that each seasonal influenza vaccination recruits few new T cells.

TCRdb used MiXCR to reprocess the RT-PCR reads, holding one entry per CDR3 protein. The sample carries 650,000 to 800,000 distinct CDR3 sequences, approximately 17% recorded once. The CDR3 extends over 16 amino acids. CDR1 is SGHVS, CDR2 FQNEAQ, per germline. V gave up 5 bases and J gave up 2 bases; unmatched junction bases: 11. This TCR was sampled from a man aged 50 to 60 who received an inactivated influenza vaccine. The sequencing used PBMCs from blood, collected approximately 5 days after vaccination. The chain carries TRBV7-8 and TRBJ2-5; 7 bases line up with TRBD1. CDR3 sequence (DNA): TGTGCCAGCAGCATATGGACAGGAAGGGGGCAAGAGACCCAGTACTTC. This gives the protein CASSIWTGRGQETQYF. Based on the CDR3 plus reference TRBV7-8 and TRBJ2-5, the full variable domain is GAGVSQSPRYKVAKRGQDVALRCDPISGHVSLFWYQQALGQGPEFLTYFQNEAQLDKSGLPSDRFFAERPEGSVSTLKIQRTQQEDSAVYLCASSIWTGRGQETQYFGPGTRLLVL.